Each of the 29 T cell receptor beta chains below was sequenced from the same sample in a study of human T cells and chemical hapten exposure. The time point denotes: patch test 3, about 24 weeks after DPC sensitization. Treatment denoted: therapeutic diphenylcyclopropenone sensitization with weekly scalp DPC. Each CDR3 protein gets one entry after TCRdb re-called the RACE reads with MiXCR. Of over 55,000 distinct CDR3 sequences listed, approximately 10% are singletons. The source material was whole blood, sampled in connection with sensitization to the hapten diphenylcyclopropenone (DPC). The receptors stem from a woman between 45 and 65 years old with alopecia areata. Some clones in this sample may be carry-over from other donors' samples.

This clonotype was detected many times. The CDR3 region has the DNA TGTGCCAGCAGCTTAGAAGTGGGATGGGGGCCCCATCAGCCCCAGCATTTT. Amino acid sequence: CASSLEVGWGPHQPQHF. This chain links TRBV7-9 with TRBJ1-5, with a weak D call TRBD1 (6 bases). Germline CDR1 and CDR2: SEHNR and FQNEAQ (reference sequence). V lost 1 base to trimming and J lost 5 bases, with 18 bases between them. This CDR3 contains 17 residues.

The chain carries TRBV6-5 and TRBJ1-5; possibly TRBD1 for D (5 bases). V lost 7 bases and J 7 bases, leaving 17 bases between the germline ends. Germline V gene sequence: CDR1 MNHEY, CDR2 SVGAGI. This CDR3 comprises 14 residues. The CDR3 is CASTPRGVRQPQHF. The CDR3 region has the DNA TGTGCCAGCACCCCGCGGGGGGTCAGGCAGCCCCAGCATTTT.

This clonotype was observed a few times. This chain joins TRBV12-3 or TRBV12-4 and TRBJ2-5, with 9 bases lining up with TRBD1. The CDR3 contains 16 residues. V lost 5 bases to trimming and J lost 1 base; unmatched junction nucleotides: 8. CDR3 region: CASSRTGQGVQETQYF. The CDR3 DNA is TGTGCCAGCAGTCGCACGGGACAGGGAGTCCAAGAGACCCAGTACTTC.

In its sample, this clonotype was seen a few times. The chain has TRBV28 and TRBJ1-4, with 9 bases aligning to TRBD1. The CDR3 has 15 residues. V lost 6 bases to trimming and J lost 8 bases; unmatched junction nucleotides: 10. Germline V lookup: CDR1 MDHEN, CDR2 SYDVKM. In DNA form, the CDR3 reads TGTGCCAGCAGCCTAGGGGACAGGGAAGGCGAAAAACTGTTTTTT. Amino acid sequence: CASSLGDREGEKLFF.

This clonotype has just a few counts. The chain uses TRBV7-9 and TRBJ1-2; no reliable D call. Germline lookup yields CDR1 SEHNR and CDR2 FQNEAQ (reference sequence). CDR3 size: 14 residues. The V end was cut by 5 bases, the J end by 10 bases, with 20 bases between. The CDR3 loop reads CASSPISRTADYTF. The CDR3 DNA reads as TGTGCCAGCAGCCCCATTAGCCGAACAGCAGACTACACCTTC.

The V and J genes are TRBV5-1 and TRBJ1-4; TRBD1 matches at 12 bases. Per germline, CDR1 SGHRS and CDR2 YFSETQ. V trimming: 2 bases; J trimming: 7 bases; junction bases outside the gene matches: 9. The CDR3 covers 17 residues. The CDR3 loop is CASSFSGTGGLLEKLFF. The CDR3 DNA reads TGCGCCAGCAGCTTTTCCGGGACAGGGGGCCTCCTTGAAAAACTGTTTTTT.

This clonotype was detected many times. V usage is TRBV11-2 and J usage is TRBJ2-1; D gene uncertain. CDR3 length: 12 amino acids. V was clipped by 1 base and J by 10 bases, with 8 bases between them. Germline CDR1 SGHAT, CDR2 FQNNGV. The CDR3 loop is CASSLGGREQFF. The CDR3 coding sequence is TGTGCCAGCAGCTTAGGCGGCAGGGAGCAGTTCTTC.

This clonotype was seen only a few times. The chain recombines TRBV27 with TRBJ2-1; 8 nucleotides agree with TRBD2. CDR1 MNHEY and CDR2 SMNVEV come from the germline V gene (reference sequence). The V and J ends lost 1 base and 7 bases, in that order; junction bases with no gene match: 9. The CDR3 has 16 residues. The CDR3 sequence: CASSLWLASGLNEQFF. DNA for the CDR3: TGTGCCAGCAGTTTATGGTTGGCTAGCGGGCTAAATGAGCAGTTCTTC.

This clonotype turned up a few times. The chain couples TRBV28 to TRBJ2-3; TRBD1 matches at 8 bases. Germline CDR1 reads MDHEN; CDR2 reads SYDVKM. Trimming removed 6 bases from V and 3 bases from J; junction bases left unmatched: 5. This CDR3 is built from 14 residues. This chain's CDR3 is CASSSDRETDTQYF. The CDR3 DNA is TGTGCCAGCAGCTCGGACAGGGAAACAGATACGCAGTATTTT.

The chain joins TRBV7-9 to TRBJ2-5; D is uncertain. From germline, CDR1 is SEHNR and CDR2 FQNEAQ (reference sequence). The CDR3 sequence is 15 residues long. V lost 3 bases and J 2 bases, leaving 13 bases between the germline ends. The CDR3 nucleotides read TGTGCCAGCAGCTTTACGACCGAAAGGCAAGAGACCCAGTACTTC. As protein: CASSFTTERQETQYF.

The chain couples TRBV12-3 or TRBV12-4 to TRBJ2-2; D uncertain. The CDR3 sequence is 15 residues long. V dropped 4 bases and J dropped 2 bases, with 11 bases sitting between them. CDR3: CASSSQLANTGELFF. CDR3 coding DNA: TGTGCCAGCAGTTCCCAACTTGCCAACACCGGGGAGCTGTTTTTT.

V is TRBV3-1 and J is TRBJ1-1, with 7 bases identical to TRBD1. Germline CDR1 reads LGHDT; CDR2 reads YNNKEL (reference sequence). The length of the CDR3 is 15 residues. V shed 1 base and J 2 bases; nucleotides not matched to a gene: 4. The CDR3 here is CASSQANRGNTEAFF. DNA of the CDR3: TGTGCCAGCAGCCAAGCGAACAGGGGCAACACTGAAGCTTTCTTT.

This clonotype was counted ten times or more. The chain carries TRBV27 and TRBJ2-4, with D possibly being TRBD2 (6 bases). This CDR3 is built from 20 residues. Looked up from germline, CDR1 is MNHEY and CDR2 is SMNVEV (reference sequence). V lost 2 bases and J 0 bases, leaving 23 bases between the germline ends. This CDR3 is CASSLMGTYGGLLAKNIQYF. CDR3 DNA: TGTGCCAGCAGTTTAATGGGGACTTACGGCGGACTTCTAGCCAAAAACATTCAGTACTTC.

The V call is TRBV7-2, the J call TRBJ2-1, with D perhaps matching TRBD2 (6 bases). CDR3 length: 15 amino acids. V was shortened by 2 bases and J by 3 bases, with 11 bases between the two germline ends. CDR1 is SGHTA and CDR2 is FQGNSA in the germline V gene. CDR3 amino acids: CASSLTGTYYNEQFF. The CDR3 DNA follows: TGTGCCAGCAGCTTAACCGGGACTTACTACAATGAGCAGTTCTTC.

This chain connects TRBV6-1 to TRBJ2-1, with D maybe TRBD1 (6 bases). This CDR3 comprises 15 residues. Germline values: CDR1 MNHNS, CDR2 SASEGT. The V end was cut by 6 bases, the J end by 8 bases, with 20 bases between. This CDR3 reads CASRKEVGRGYEQFF. The DNA for the CDR3 is TGTGCCAGCAGGAAGGAGGTGGGCAGGGGATATGAGCAGTTCTTC.

V and J are TRBV14 and TRBJ2-4; the D gene is possibly TRBD1 (6 bases). Trimming took off 4 bases at V and 9 bases at J, with 13 bases between the two ends. The CDR3 length is 13 residues. Germline loops: CDR1 SGHDN, CDR2 FVKESK. DNA for the CDR3: TGTGCCAGCAGCCGAGGGACATCGGGCATTCAGTACTTC. It specifies CASSRGTSGIQYF. Combining the CDR3 with reference TRBV14 and TRBJ2-4 gives the whole variable domain EAGVTQFPSHSVIEKGQTVTLRCDPISGHDNLYWYRRVMGKEIKFLLHFVKESKQDESGMPNNRFLAERTGGTYSTLKVQPAELEDSGVYFCASSRGTSGIQYFGAGTRLSVL.

The chain is built from TRBV4-2 and TRBJ1-1, with D uncertain. This CDR3 is built from 14 residues. Trimming took off 3 bases at V and 2 bases at J, with 10 bases between the two ends. Per germline, CDR1 LGHNA and CDR2 YNFKEQ. CDR3 bases: TGTGCCAGCAGCCACGAGGGTTTAAACACTGAAGCTTTCTTT. Its protein product is CASSHEGLNTEAFF.

The chain employs TRBV6-1 and TRBJ2-6; D not certain. Germline-derived CDR1 and CDR2 are MNHNS and SASEGT. This CDR3 has 17 amino acids. Trimming shortened V by 7 bases and J by 0 bases, and 16 bases separated the two germline ends. Here the CDR3 DNA reads TGTGCCAGCACCTTGGGGTTGGGTAGCTCTGGGGCCAACGTCCTGACTTTC. As protein: CASTLGLGSSGANVLTF.

There are a few counts of this clonotype. The V call is TRBV6-4, the J call TRBJ2-3; D may match TRBD1 or TRBD2 (6 bases each). Trimming took 0 bases from V and 10 from J, leaving 20 bases between them. This CDR3 spans 16 amino acids. Germline CDR1 reads MRHNA; CDR2 reads SNTAGT. For the CDR3, the DNA is TGTGCCAGCAGTGACTCTAGCCGAGACAGGAGGGGACCGCAGTATTTT. Amino acids: CASSDSSRDRRGPQYF.

V gene TRBV29-1 combines with J gene TRBJ1-1; no clear D. CDR1 SQVTM and CDR2 ANQGSEA come from the germline V gene. V was shortened by 3 bases and J by 0 bases, with 14 bases between the two germline ends. The CDR3 runs 15 residues. Here the CDR3 reads CSVEARGRMNTEAFF. The CDR3, as DNA: TGCAGCGTTGAGGCACGCGGCAGGATGAACACTGAAGCTTTCTTT.

The sample holds many counts of this clonotype. The CDR3 DNA sequence: TGTGCCAGCAGTTACAGGGGGGCTGTCTACAATGAGCAGTTCTTC. Protein product: CASSYRGAVYNEQFF. The chain couples TRBV6-5 to TRBJ2-1; D may correspond to TRBD1 or TRBD2 (6 bases each). The CDR3 has 15 residues. Trimming removed 2 bases at V and 3 bases at J, with 11 bases between. Germline assignment: CDR1 MNHEY and CDR2 SVGAGI.

This clonotype appeared a few times. V gene TRBV6-1 combines with J gene TRBJ2-3; 12 positions match TRBD1. CDR1 and CDR2 from the germline V gene are MNHNS and SASEGT. The junction had 7 bases not matched to a gene; V was cut back by 4 bases and J by 8 bases. This CDR3 spans 15 amino acids. The CDR3 coding sequence is TGTGCCAGCAGTGGGGACAGGGGGCGAGGGGGTACGCAGTATTTT. Translated, it gives CASSGDRGRGGTQYF.

The chain recombines TRBV28 with TRBJ2-7; no clear D gene. CDR1 and CDR2 (germline): MDHEN, SYDVKM. There are 13 residues in the CDR3. The V end was cut by 8 bases, the J end by 2 bases, with 13 bases between. The CDR3 coding sequence is TGTGCCAGCGTGCGTTCGTCGCCCTACGAGCAGTACTTC. Translated, it gives CASVRSSPYEQYF.

This clonotype was counted at least ten times. The V gene is TRBV12-3 or TRBV12-4, the J gene TRBJ2-1, with D possibly being TRBD1 (6 bases). Between the trimmed V and J ends, which lost 7 bases and 0 bases, there was a span of 13 bases. CDR3 size: 15 residues. CDR3 sequence reads: CASTDSRSSYNEQFF. In DNA, the CDR3 is TGTGCCAGCACGGACAGCCGGAGCTCCTACAATGAGCAGTTCTTC.

V is TRBV5-5 and J is TRBJ2-4, with a possible D match to TRBD2 (5 bases). This CDR3 has 14 amino acids. From germline, CDR1 is SGHKS and CDR2 YYEKEE (reference sequence). The V and J ends lost 0 bases and 8 bases respectively, with 12 bases between them. The chain's CDR3 is CASSLGGLADIQYF. CDR3 nucleotides: TGTGCCAGCAGCTTGGGAGGGCTGGCGGACATTCAGTACTTC.

This clonotype was found many times. The rearrangement joins TRBV5-1 to TRBJ2-3; 7 bases fit TRBD1. Germline V gives CDR1 SGHRS, CDR2 YFSETQ. The CDR3 spans 15 residues. The V segment lost 2 bases and the J segment 0 bases; nucleotides outside the gene matches: 3. The CDR3, as DNA: TGCGCCAGCAGCTTTCCGGGACAGAGCACAGATACGCAGTATTTT. Translated, it gives CASSFPGQSTDTQYF.

This chain links TRBV12-3 or TRBV12-4 with TRBJ1-1; no clear D gene. Trimming shortened V by 3 bases and J by 7 bases, and 9 bases separated the two germline ends. The CDR3 extends over 12 amino acids. CDR3 sequence (DNA): TGTGCCAGCAGTTTGTACCGCGGTGAAGCTTTCTTT. This encodes CASSLYRGEAFF.

This clonotype was picked up many times. J is TRBJ1-1 and V is TRBV10-3; TRBD1 matches 8 bases. CDR3 size: 12 residues. CDR1 is ENHRY and CDR2 is SYGVKD in the germline V gene. J was trimmed by 11 bases and V by 4 bases; bases with no gene match: 6. CDR3 residues: CAISGTGFEAFF. In DNA form, the CDR3 reads TGTGCCATCAGTGGGACAGGGTTCGAGGCTTTCTTT.

This clonotype has more than one count but fewer than ten. The junction departs from germline at one end; a sequencing error may be responsible. The V and J genes are TRBV28 and TRBJ2-7; TRBD1 aligns across 9 bases. The CDR3 has 12 residues. CDR1 and CDR2 (germline): MDHEN, SYDVKM. CDR3 bases: TGTGCCAGCAGTTTAAAAGGGACAGGGTCGCACTTC. Translated: CASSLKGTGSHF.